Listed here are 16 T cell receptor beta chains from one sample, sequenced in a study of identical twins. Using its own MiXCR run on the 5' RACE reads, TCRdb lists one record per CDR3 protein. The table lists roughly 280,000 distinct CDR3 sequences, roughly 10% of them singletons. The sample was also linked to a second study, of yellow fever vaccine responses in identical twins.

Sequencing was carried out using CD8+ T cells sorted from blood. These receptor sequences come from a woman between 18 and 30 years old in good health.

The table lists this clonotype with many counts. The genes are TRBV27 and TRBJ1-1; unclear D gene. Trimming shortened V by 4 bases and J by 1 base, and 16 bases separated the two germline ends. The germline CDR1 and CDR2 sequences are MNHEY and SMNVEV (reference sequence). The CDR3 loop spans 16 amino acids. This CDR3 reads CASSYRSGLANTEAFF. CDR3 DNA: TGTGCCAGCAGTTACCGGTCCGGCCTGGCGAACACTGAAGCTTTCTTT.

The chain has TRBV6-2 or TRBV6-3 and TRBJ2-7; TRBD2 aligns across 7 bases. J gave up 2 bases and V 4 bases, and 8 bases lay outside the gene matches. Germline CDR1 and CDR2: MNHEY and SVGEGT. This CDR3 comprises 15 residues. The CDR3 spells CASSSLRELTYEQYF. The CDR3 DNA is TGTGCCAGCAGTTCCTTGCGGGAGCTAACCTACGAGCAGTACTTC.

This clonotype was seen at least ten times. V usage is TRBV12-3 or TRBV12-4 and J usage is TRBJ1-2; 9 bases line up with TRBD1. Losses at the gene ends were 5 bases for V and 3 bases for J; bases not matched to a gene: 10. The CDR3 spans 16 residues. The CDR3 DNA reads TGTGCCAGCAGTGGGACAGGGAAGGGGCTTTACTATGGCTACACCTTC. Protein sequence: CASSGTGKGLYYGYTF.

The chain recombines TRBV6-1 with TRBJ1-2; D possibly corresponds to TRBD1 (5 bases). Germline CDR1 reads MNHNS; CDR2 reads SASEGT. CDR3 length equals 17 residues. V shed 8 bases and J shed 7 bases, with 29 bases lying between them. The CDR3: CASCGLGTGTASVGYTF. The CDR3 coding sequence is TGTGCCAGCTGCGGTTTGGGTACAGGTACCGCTTCGGTTGGCTACACCTTC.

The chain employs TRBV7-9 and TRBJ2-3; TRBD2 matches 7 bases. Per germline, CDR1 SEHNR and CDR2 FQNEAQ (reference sequence). The CDR3 sequence is 16 residues long. Germline trimming cut 4 bases from V and 2 bases from J; bases unmatched to any gene: 9. CDR3 protein: CASSSASGGLTDTQYF. Here the CDR3 DNA reads TGTGCCAGCAGCTCCGCTAGCGGAGGCCTCACAGATACGCAGTATTTT.

There are many counts of this clonotype. The gene calls are TRBV27 and TRBJ2-1; 7 nucleotides line up with TRBD2. After removal of 7 bases from V and 3 bases from J, the junction contained 3 bases not matched to a gene. The CDR3 is made up of 13 amino acids. Per the germline V gene, CDR1 is MNHEY and CDR2 is SMNVEV (reference sequence). The CDR3 nucleotides are TGTGCCAGCAACCCTAGCGGCTACAATGAGCAGTTCTTC. Translating gives CASNPSGYNEQFF.

Ten or more counts support this clonotype. The V and J genes are TRBV20-1 and TRBJ1-5; TRBD1 agrees at 7 bases. Germline V CDR1 and CDR2: DFQATT, SNEGSKA (reference sequence). V lost 6 bases to trimming and J lost 4 bases; unmatched junction nucleotides: 9. The CDR3 is 14 amino acids. The DNA of the CDR3 is TGCAGTGCGCCGGAGGGGGCGCGGAATCAGCCCCAGCATTTT. Residues: CSAPEGARNQPQHF.

At least ten counts were recorded for this clonotype. This chain connects TRBV9 to TRBJ2-1, with 9 bases matching TRBD1. With V trimmed by 3 bases and J by 4 bases, 8 bases remained unmatched. CDR3 size: 16 residues. The germline CDR1 and CDR2 sequences are SGDLS and YYNGEE. In DNA, the CDR3 is TGTGCCAGCAGCGGTGGACCGGGACAGGGATACAATGAGCAGTTCTTC. Its translation is CASSGGPGQGYNEQFF.

In its sample, this clonotype was seen many times. This chain uses TRBV12-3 or TRBV12-4 with TRBJ2-7, with 7 bases aligning to TRBD2. V gave up 8 bases and J gave up 3 bases; unmatched junction bases: 16. CDR3 length equals 16 residues. The chain's CDR3 is CASQPGAGATGYEQYF. The CDR3 nucleotides read TGTGCCAGCCAACCTGGGGCGGGAGCAACTGGCTACGAGCAGTACTTC.

This clonotype occurred many times. This chain connects TRBV7-9 to TRBJ2-7; D is unclear. The V end lost 2 bases, the J end lost 1 base, and 9 bases lay between the germline ends. This CDR3 contains 14 residues. The germline V gene has CDR1 SEHNR and CDR2 FQNEAQ (reference sequence). CDR3 nucleotides: TGTGCCAGCAGCTTACCGATCGGGTCCTACGAGCAGTACTTC. Translated, it gives CASSLPIGSYEQYF.

This chain connects TRBV27 to TRBJ2-5; either TRBD1 or TRBD2 may supply D (5 bases each). V dropped 2 bases and J dropped 8 bases, with 12 bases sitting between them. The CDR3 runs 13 residues. Germline V CDR1 and CDR2: MNHEY, SMNVEV (reference sequence). CDR3 in DNA: TGTGCCAGCAGTTTAGGGACCGGCGTTACCCAGTACTTC. It encodes CASSLGTGVTQYF.

The chain employs TRBV12-3 or TRBV12-4 and TRBJ2-7, with a weak D call TRBD1 (6 bases). This CDR3 has 14 amino acids. Trimming took 6 bases from V and 6 from J, leaving 18 bases between them. The CDR3 spells CASRELGQLGEQYF. For the CDR3, the DNA is TGTGCCAGCAGGGAATTGGGACAATTGGGCGAGCAGTACTTC.

This clonotype was seen a handful of times. The CDR3 sequence is CASGYQVDVPDTQYF. The CDR3 DNA sequence: TGCGCCAGCGGTTACCAGGTGGATGTCCCAGATACGCAGTATTTT. V gene TRBV10-1 combines with J gene TRBJ2-3; D is unresolved. The CDR3 extends over 15 amino acids. CDR1 WNHNN and CDR2 SYGVQD come from the germline V gene (reference sequence). Trimming cost V 8 bases and J 4 bases, with 19 bases left between them.

This clonotype occurred many times. The rearrangement uses TRBV7-8 and TRBJ2-2, with 10 bases lining up with TRBD1. Per the germline V gene, CDR1 is SGHVS and CDR2 is FQNEAQ. The CDR3 is 17 amino acids. Trimming cost V 6 bases and J 4 bases; bases outside gene matches: 11. The CDR3 protein is CASSPGQGPAFTGELFF. The CDR3 nucleotides read TGTGCCAGCAGTCCGGGACAGGGGCCGGCCTTCACCGGGGAGCTGTTTTTT.

The sample holds a few counts of this clonotype. The chain has TRBV5-1 and TRBJ2-7, with a weak D call TRBD2 (5 bases). Germline V lookup: CDR1 SGHRS, CDR2 YFSETQ. The CDR3 runs 15 residues. Trimming removed 5 bases at V and 2 bases at J, with 17 bases between. As DNA, the CDR3 is TGCGCCAGCAGTTGGACTGCAGGTGGGCCCTACGAGCAGTACTTC. Translating gives CASSWTAGGPYEQYF.

The gene calls are TRBV6-2 or TRBV6-3 and TRBJ1-1; 9 bases line up with TRBD1. Per germline, CDR1 MNHEY and CDR2 SVGEGT. CDR3 size: 16 residues. V trimming: 0 bases; J trimming: 3 bases; junction bases outside the gene matches: 5. CDR3 bases: TGTGCCAGCAGTTACTCGAAGGACAGGGGTTACACTGAAGCTTTCTTT. Translated, it gives CASSYSKDRGYTEAFF.